This T cell receptor (beta chain) appears in the sequencing data of a study of OX40 agonist ivuxolimab in advanced cancers. Notes on the research overall: Ivuxolimab, which targeted the costimulatory receptor OX40 (CD134), was an agonistic, fully human IgG2 monoclonal antibody. Patients were allowed to have had prior anti-PD-1, anti-PD-L1 or anti-CTLA-4 therapy, and around 40% of the dose-escalation patients had previously received checkpoint inhibitors. The dose-escalation cohort was around 83% male with a mean age of about 60 years, ranging from roughly 23 to 79. The paper covers the monotherapy dose-escalation part of the phase I ivuxolimab trial, which included N ≈ 52 patients. Peripheral TCRbeta sequencing aimed to test whether ivuxolimab altered TCR sequence diversity and caused clonal T-cell expansion. Among the roughly 52 dose-escalation patients, around 20 had hepatocellular carcinoma, approximately 15 melanoma, 9 renal cell carcinoma and 9 head and neck cancer. Three dose-escalation patients achieved partial responses, one with hepatocellular carcinoma and two with cutaneous melanoma. Intravenous ivuxolimab was administered to patients every 2 weeks at six dose levels: 0.01, 0.1, 0.3, 1.5, 3 and 10 mg/kg. The paper's findings and limits, for the study overall: At doses of 0.1 to 3.0 mg/kg, clonal expansion of both CD4+ and CD8+ blood T cells was observed from baseline to week 6. In the 0.1-3.0 mg/kg groups, partial responders had among the lowest normalized peripheral clonal expansion, particularly in CD8+ T cells. Low levels of normalized T-cell clonal expansion were also seen in some nonresponding patients. The antigen specificity of the peripheral T cells that underwent clonal expansion was not determined. After ivuxolimab, more expanded clones were found on average in CD8+ T cells than in CD4+ T cells.

To sequence the TCRbeta CDR3 region, genomic DNA was isolated from the sorted cells. The immunoSEQ Assay was used to sequence the TCRbeta CDR3 regions. TCRdb took over this immuneACCESS table, retaining in-frame rearrangements with V and J assigned. Such tables are incomplete; in checked studies, under half of the missing clones stem from an unresolved V gene, and the remainder is unexplained. This sample gives tens of thousands of clones in total; 90% of them show up just once. The top ten clones comprise around 0.7% of the sample. Details on this clone: It has no known antigen specificity. The sample holds no much larger clone one base away, and base qualities are not on file.

The cysteine opens and the phenylalanine closes a CDR3 of 17 amino acids. Only the CDR3 portion is preserved as DNA: 51 bases, with reading frame beginning at the first base. CDR1 and CDR2 were assigned from the germline V gene as SGHDN and FVKESK. The germline V and J ends show losses of 2 bases and 2 bases respectively, and no gene match explains 8 bases of the junction. The trial excluded patients who had a history of autoimmune disease or were on systemic immunosuppression. Peripheral blood for TCR sequencing was collected from all dose cohorts at baseline, on cycle 4 day 1, and on cycle 7 day 1. Samples came from an open-label, multicenter, first-in-human phase I dose-escalation trial of ivuxolimab. The trial enrolled adults with locally advanced or metastatic head and neck squamous cell, hepatocellular, melanoma or renal cell carcinoma. Before TCR sequencing, CD4+ and CD8+ T cells were separately sorted from peripheral blood.

This sequence originates from an adult with an advanced solid tumor such as melanoma, head and neck, liver or kidney cancer. The sample here was CD4+ or CD8+ T cells sorted from blood, taken in a trial of the OX40 agonist ivuxolimab. This chain joins TRBV14 to TRBJ2-1; a stretch of 8 junction bases matches TRBD2. The DNA reads as follows: TGTGCCAGCAGCCAACGTAGATCAGCGGGAGCCTACAATGAGCAGTTCTTC. Its translation is CASSQRRSAGAYNEQFF.